Listed here is a single T cell receptor beta chain. Individual cDNA molecules received unique molecular identifiers. TCRdb reprocessed the 5' RACE reads with MiXCR, giving one entry per CDR3 protein. The top ten clones hold approximately 4.4% of a sample with roughly 47,000 distinct CDR3 sequences, less than 30% of them seen once. This sample was included in a study of early T cells in non-severe SARS-CoV-2 infection. Overall study context: The sequenced material was bulk RNA from unsorted whole blood, and its chains were unpaired.

Per germline, CDR1 SGHRS and CDR2 YFSETQ. Trimming left V 2 bases short and J 4 bases short, with 8 bases between. This CDR3 is built from 13 residues. Sequenced material: whole blood, taken at baseline. The receptor was isolated from an adult who was a healthcare worker with PCR-confirmed SARS-CoV-2 infection or an uninfected control (not recorded which). The V and J genes are TRBV5-1 and TRBJ2-3; D gene unclear. The CDR3, as DNA: TGCGCCAGCAGCTTTACCACGGCAGATACGCAGTATTTT. It specifies CASSFTTADTQYF.